The 21 T cell receptor beta chains below were found in one sample sequenced in a study of T cells after yellow fever vaccination. TCRdb re-called the 5' RACE reads with MiXCR, one entry per CDR3 protein. The data contain some 350,000 distinct CDR3 sequences, under 5% of them singletons. The sample consisted of PBMCs, taken 5 days after the yellow fever booster vaccination. All receptors come from a man aged 18 to 35 who received the YFV17D yellow fever vaccine.

This clonotype occurred many times. This chain uses TRBV20-1 with TRBJ2-1, with D hard to call. CDR1 and CDR2 from the germline V gene are DFQATT and SNEGSKA (reference sequence). The V and J ends lost 5 bases and 6 bases respectively, with 11 bases between them. The CDR3 covers 12 residues. This chain's CDR3 is CSAPRFSNEQFF. The CDR3 bases are TGCAGTGCTCCCCGGTTCAGCAATGAGCAGTTCTTC.

This clonotype was detected only a few times. The rearrangement joins TRBV6-5 to TRBJ1-1; tentatively, D is TRBD1 (6 bases). The germline CDR1 and CDR2 sequences are MNHEY and SVGAGI. This CDR3 is built from 14 residues. Trimming cost V 8 bases and J 1 base, with 14 bases left between them. CDR3 nucleotides: TGTGCCAGCGAGGGGCGGGGGCCGAACACTGAAGCTTTCTTT. Its protein is CASEGRGPNTEAFF.

This clonotype has a handful of counts. This chain links TRBV19 with TRBJ1-1; perhaps TRBD1 as D (5 bases). The germline V gene encodes CDR1 LNHDA and CDR2 SQIVND (reference sequence). V was clipped by 7 bases and J by 0 bases, with 15 bases between them. The CDR3 is made up of 15 amino acids. In DNA, the CDR3 is TGTGCCAGTACCACAAGGGGCGTATTGAACACTGAAGCTTTCTTT. Its protein product is CASTTRGVLNTEAFF.

This clonotype was observed a handful of times. The rearrangement joins TRBV6-2 or TRBV6-3 to TRBJ1-5, with 7 bases that match TRBD1. J gave up 4 bases and V 7 bases, and 10 bases lay outside the gene matches. CDR1 is MNHEY and CDR2 is SVGEGT in the germline V gene. This CDR3 is 15 amino acids long. Here the CDR3 reads CASTDREAGNQPQHF. CDR3 DNA sequence: TGTGCCAGCACCGACAGGGAAGCGGGGAATCAGCCCCAGCATTTT.

The rearrangement joins TRBV9 to TRBJ2-6; unclear D gene. Germline V gene data show CDR1 as SGDLS and CDR2 as YYNGEE. The CDR3 is 15 amino acids. Trimming pared 0 bases from V and 1 base from J, leaving 5 bases between. CDR3 nucleotides: TGTGCCAGCAGCGTAGAGAGTTCTGGGGCCAACGTCCTGACTTTC. Translating gives CASSVESSGANVLTF.

Only a few counts were recorded for this clonotype. The chain is built from TRBV12-3 or TRBV12-4 and TRBJ2-6; D remains ambiguous. V gave up 5 bases and J gave up 2 bases, with 10 bases separating them. The CDR3 has 15 residues. The DNA for the CDR3 is TGTGCCAGCAGTGCGTCCGGGCCTGGGGCCAACGTCCTGACTTTC. This codes for CASSASGPGANVLTF.

This clonotype came up many times. CDR3 residues: CASSPVRGKDEKLFF. In DNA, the CDR3 is TGTGCCAGCTCACCAGTACGGGGGAAGGATGAAAAACTGTTTTTT. The V call is TRBV18, the J call TRBJ1-4; tentatively, D is TRBD1 (5 bases). Germline lookup yields CDR1 KGHSH and CDR2 LQKENI. Trimming cost V 2 bases and J 6 bases, with 13 bases left between them. This CDR3 is 15 amino acids long.

This clonotype was found many times. The V and J genes are TRBV29-1 and TRBJ1-1; possible D gene TRBD1, 6 bases. The length of the CDR3 is 13 residues. Trimming took 4 bases from V and 3 from J, leaving 12 bases between them. Germline lookup yields CDR1 SQVTM and CDR2 ANQGSEA. The chain's CDR3 is CSVAKGGDTEAFF. In DNA form, the CDR3 reads TGCAGCGTTGCGAAGGGGGGGGACACTGAAGCTTTCTTT.

The chain uses TRBV5-1 and TRBJ1-2; no reliable D call. CDR3 length: 13 amino acids. CDR1 is SGHRS and CDR2 is YFSETQ in the germline V gene. V was shortened by 2 bases and J by 2 bases, with 7 bases between the two germline ends. CDR3 residues: CASSFEVNYGYTF. The CDR3 DNA sequence: TGCGCCAGCAGCTTCGAGGTAAACTATGGCTACACCTTC.

This chain uses TRBV4-3 with TRBJ2-3; 10 bases are shared with TRBD1. After removal of 4 bases from V and 4 bases from J, the junction contained 20 bases not matched to a gene. This CDR3 has 20 amino acids. Per the germline V gene, CDR1 is LGHNA and CDR2 is YSLEER. DNA for the CDR3: TGCGCCAGCAGCCGAGAAAATTCCGGGACAGGGGATTTTATGGCAGATACGCAGTATTTT. Protein sequence: CASSRENSGTGDFMADTQYF.

This clonotype was detected many times. The chain has TRBV5-4 and TRBJ1-2; unclear D gene. Germline lookup yields CDR1 SGHNT and CDR2 YYREEE (reference sequence). This CDR3 comprises 13 residues. Trimming left V 4 bases short and J 4 bases short, with 11 bases between. CDR3: CASSAPSGYGYTF. In DNA, the CDR3 is TGTGCCAGCAGCGCTCCCAGCGGCTATGGCTACACCTTC.

This chain connects TRBV6-2 or TRBV6-3 to TRBJ2-3; 12 nucleotides agree with TRBD2. CDR1 is MNHEY and CDR2 is SVGEGT in the germline V gene. The CDR3 extends over 16 amino acids. V was pared by 7 bases and J by 5 bases, with 10 bases of the junction left unmatched. CDR3 protein: CASTSASGGARDTQYF. The DNA of the CDR3 is TGTGCCAGCACCTCGGCTAGCGGGGGGGCTCGAGATACGCAGTATTTT.

This clonotype showed up just a few times. This rearrangement joins TRBV20-1 to TRBJ2-5; D is uncertain. Germline values: CDR1 DFQATT, CDR2 SNEGSKA (reference sequence). The CDR3 totals 11 residues. CDR3 DNA sequence: TGCAGCACAGCACACCGGGAGACCCAGTACTTC. It is translated as CSTAHRETQYF.

This clonotype was found a few times. The chain links TRBV6-1 to TRBJ2-5; 10 bases agree with TRBD1. CDR3 length: 14 residues. The germline gives CDR1 MNHNS, CDR2 SASEGT. V gave up 3 bases and J gave up 7 bases; unmatched junction bases: 5. CDR3 sequence (DNA): TGTGCCAGCAGTGAGACAGGGGGCTCAGGGACCCAGTACTTC. Its protein is CASSETGGSGTQYF.

This clonotype was counted a few times. The chain couples TRBV7-2 to TRBJ2-1; 10 nucleotides line up with TRBD1. V dropped 2 bases and J dropped 8; count of bases not matched to a gene: 3. The germline gives CDR1 SGHTA, CDR2 FQGNSA. The CDR3 runs to 14 residues. In DNA, the CDR3 is TGTGCCAGCAGCTTACTGACAGGGGGCGATGAGCAGTTCTTC. Amino acids: CASSLLTGGDEQFF.

In its sample, this clonotype was seen many times. V is TRBV29-1 and J is TRBJ2-2; D unresolved. Trimming left V 4 bases short and J 0 bases short, with 9 bases between. Germline V gives CDR1 SQVTM, CDR2 ANQGSEA. The CDR3 is 14 amino acids. This chain's CDR3 is CSVATEANTGELFF. The CDR3 DNA reads as TGCAGCGTTGCGACCGAAGCGAACACCGGGGAGCTGTTTTTT.

Many counts were recorded for this clonotype. The chain links TRBV12-3 or TRBV12-4 to TRBJ1-1, with 9 bases matching TRBD1. This CDR3 has 13 amino acids. The ends lost 5 bases at V and 7 bases at J; junction bases unmatched: 5. CDR3 nucleotides: TGTGCCAGCAGTCCCGGGACAGGGCGTGAAGCTTTCTTT. Residues: CASSPGTGREAFF.

The chain uses TRBV5-1 and TRBJ1-1; D remains ambiguous. This CDR3 is 15 amino acids long. Between the trimmed V and J ends, which lost 0 bases and 0 bases, there was a span of 9 bases. CDR1 is SGHRS and CDR2 is YFSETQ in the germline V gene. This CDR3 reads CASSLAVPLNTEAFF. DNA of the CDR3: TGCGCCAGCAGCTTGGCCGTCCCTCTGAACACTGAAGCTTTCTTT.

This clonotype appeared many times. The genes are TRBV11-2 and TRBJ2-5, with 7 bases matching TRBD2. The CDR3 is 14 amino acids. The trim removed 1 base at V and 5 bases at J, leaving 4 bases unmatched. The germline gives CDR1 SGHAT, CDR2 FQNNGV. CDR3 nucleotide sequence: TGTGCCAGCAGCTTAGTTGCGGGGGTCGAGACCCAGTACTTC. Translated: CASSLVAGVETQYF.

This clonotype was seen ten or more times. The junction differs from germline at one of its ends, possibly a read error. The V and J genes are TRBV7-7 and TRBJ2-3; 7 bases map to TRBD2. CDR3 size: 15 residues. The V gene's germline CDR1 is SSHAT and CDR2 FNYEAQ (reference sequence). The chain's CDR3 is CASSLGGGSSDTQYF. CDR3 bases: TGTGCTAGCAGCTTAGGCGGGGGTTCATCGGATACGCAGTATTTT. Based on the CDR3 plus reference TRBV7-7 and TRBJ2-3, the full variable domain is GAGVSQSPRYKVTKRGQDVTLRCDPISSHATLYWYQQALGQGPEFLTYFNYEAQPDKSGLPSDRFSAERPEGSISTLTIQRTEQRDSAMYRCASSLGGGSSDTQYFGPGTRLTVL.

This clonotype has a handful of counts. The chain joins TRBV7-2 to TRBJ2-3, with TRBD2 matching over 7 bases. CDR1 is SGHTA and CDR2 is FQGNSA in the germline V gene. The CDR3 covers 15 residues. Trimming took 1 base from V and 2 from J; bases not matched to a gene: 3. Written as DNA, the CDR3 is TGTGCCAGCAGCTTAGAGACTAGCTACACAGATACGCAGTATTTT. Its translation is CASSLETSYTDTQYF.